This entry lists 6 T cell receptor beta chains sequenced from one sample in a study of blood T cell repertoires in COVID-19. Some clones are missing from TCRdb's copy, which holds only in-frame ones; the method was immunoSEQ multiplex PCR. The sample yields about 78,000 clones, around nine tenths seen once. The specimen sequenced was peripheral blood. The receptors shown here come from a woman aged 55-70 years with acute or convalescent COVID-19.

This chain uses TRBV6-5 with TRBJ1-4; 7 nucleotides match TRBD1. The J segment lost 6 bases and the V segment lost 7 bases, leaving 5 bases of the junction unmatched. This CDR3 spans 13 amino acids. In germline, CDR1 is MNHEY, CDR2 SVGAGI. CDR3 amino acids: CASTGQRHEKLFF. In DNA, the CDR3 is TGTGCCAGCACGGGACAGAGGCATGAAAAACTGTTTTTT.

This chain connects TRBV18 to TRBJ1-4; perhaps TRBD1 as D (6 bases). CDR3 length: 15 amino acids. The V end was cut by 3 bases, the J end by 8 bases, with 16 bases between. CDR1 and CDR2 (germline): KGHSH, LQKENI. Here the CDR3 reads CASSPLRQGIEKLFF. DNA of the CDR3: TGTGCCAGCTCACCGCTCCGGCAGGGGATCGAAAAACTGTTTTTT. Looking up the rest from reference TRBV18 and TRBJ1-4 gives the full variable domain: NAGVMQNPRHLVRRRGQEARLRCSPMKGHSHVYWYRQLPEEGLKFMVYLQKENIIDESGMPKERFSAEFPKEGPSILRIQQVVRGDSAAYFCASSPLRQGIEKLFFGSGTQLSVL.

The rearrangement links TRBV7-6 to TRBJ1-1; TRBD1 agrees at 7 bases. The CDR3 is made up of 14 amino acids. V lost 1 base and J lost 1; bases outside the gene matches: 0. Germline assignment: CDR1 SGHVS and CDR2 FNYEAQ. The CDR3 sequence is CASSLGTGNTEAFF. As DNA, the CDR3 is TGTGCCAGCAGCTTAGGGACAGGGAACACTGAAGCTTTCTTT.

The chain joins TRBV24-1 to TRBJ2-5, with D maybe TRBD1 (7 bases). Trimming removed 7 bases from V and 2 bases from J, with 16 bases in between. Looked up from germline, CDR1 is KGHDR and CDR2 is SFDVKD. This CDR3 spans 15 amino acids. CDR3 residues: CATSGRGDVQETQYF. In nucleotides, the CDR3 is TGTGCCACCAGCGGCAGGGGGGACGTGCAAGAGACCCAGTACTTC.

A single count supports this clone. This rearrangement joins TRBV28 to TRBJ1-1, with a possible D match to TRBD1 (6 bases). The CDR3 is 13 residues long. CDR1 and CDR2 (germline): MDHEN, SYDVKM. V dropped 7 bases and J dropped 4 bases, with 13 bases sitting between them. The CDR3 region is CASKLQGTTEAFF. The CDR3 DNA reads as TGTGCCAGCAAACTCCAGGGGACCACTGAAGCTTTCTTT.

The genes are TRBV10-2 and TRBJ1-5; tentatively, D is TRBD1 (5 bases). V was trimmed by 3 bases and J by 5 bases, leaving 5 bases between them. The CDR3 spans 12 residues. Germline CDR1 and CDR2: WSHSY and SAAADI. The CDR3 sequence is CASSEQDQPQHF. The CDR3 DNA sequence: TGCGCCAGCAGTGAACAGGATCAGCCCCAGCATTTT.